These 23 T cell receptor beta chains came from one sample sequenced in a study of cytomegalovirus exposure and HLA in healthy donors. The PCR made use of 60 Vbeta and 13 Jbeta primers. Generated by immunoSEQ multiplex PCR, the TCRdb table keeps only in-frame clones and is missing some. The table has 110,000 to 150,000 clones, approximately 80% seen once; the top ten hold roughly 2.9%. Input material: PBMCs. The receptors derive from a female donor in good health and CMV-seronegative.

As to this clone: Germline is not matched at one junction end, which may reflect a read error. The CDR3 loop is CASSQVPSPNYGYPF. CDR3 DNA sequence: TGCGCCAGCAGCCAAGTCCCATCTCCTAACTATGGCTACCCCTTC. The chain is built from TRBV4-3 and TRBJ1-2; no clear D gene. The CDR3 runs 15 residues. Germline V gives CDR1 LGHNA, CDR2 YSLEER.

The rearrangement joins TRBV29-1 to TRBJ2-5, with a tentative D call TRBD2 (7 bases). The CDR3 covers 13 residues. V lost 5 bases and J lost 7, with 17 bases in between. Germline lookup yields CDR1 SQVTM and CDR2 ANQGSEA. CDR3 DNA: TGCAGCGTTCCCAGGGGAGGGTCCGGGACCCAGTACTTC. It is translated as CSVPRGGSGTQYF.

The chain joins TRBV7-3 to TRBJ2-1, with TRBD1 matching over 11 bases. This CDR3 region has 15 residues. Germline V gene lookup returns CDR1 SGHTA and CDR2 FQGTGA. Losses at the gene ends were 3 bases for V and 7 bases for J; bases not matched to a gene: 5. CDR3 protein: CASSFSGTGGNEQFF. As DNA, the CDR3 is TGTGCCAGCAGCTTTTCCGGGACAGGGGGGAATGAGCAGTTCTTC. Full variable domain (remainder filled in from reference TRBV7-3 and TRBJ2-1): GAGVSQTPSNKVTEKGKYVELRCDPISGHTALYWYRQSLGQGPEFLIYFQGTGAADDSGLPNDRFFAVRPEGSVSTLKIQRTERGDSAVYLCASSFSGTGGNEQFFGPGTRLTVL.

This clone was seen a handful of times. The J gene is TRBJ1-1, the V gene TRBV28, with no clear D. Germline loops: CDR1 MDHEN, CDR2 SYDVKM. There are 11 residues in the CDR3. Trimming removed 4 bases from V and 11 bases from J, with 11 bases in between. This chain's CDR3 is CASSSHLWAFF. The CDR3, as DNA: TGTGCCAGCAGTTCCCATCTATGGGCTTTCTTT.

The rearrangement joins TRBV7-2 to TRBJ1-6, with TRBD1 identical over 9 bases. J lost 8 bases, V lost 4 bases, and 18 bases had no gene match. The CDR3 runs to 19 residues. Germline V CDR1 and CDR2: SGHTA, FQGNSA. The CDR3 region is CASSSQGAPNPVYYSPLHF. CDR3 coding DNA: TGTGCCAGCAGCTCACAGGGGGCACCTAACCCGGTATATTATTCACCCCTCCACTTT.

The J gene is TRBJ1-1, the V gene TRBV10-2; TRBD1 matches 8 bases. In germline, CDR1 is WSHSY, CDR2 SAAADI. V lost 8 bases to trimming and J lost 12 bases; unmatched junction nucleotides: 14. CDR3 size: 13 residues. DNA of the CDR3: TGCGCCAGCGGTGGACAGGGTGAAGGACGGACTTTCTTT. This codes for CASGGQGEGRTFF.

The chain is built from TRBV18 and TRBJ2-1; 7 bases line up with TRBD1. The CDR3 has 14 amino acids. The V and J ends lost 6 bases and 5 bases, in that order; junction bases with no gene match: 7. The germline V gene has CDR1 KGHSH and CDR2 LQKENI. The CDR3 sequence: CASSRTGADNEQFF. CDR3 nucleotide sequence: TGTGCCAGCTCTAGAACAGGGGCGGACAATGAGCAGTTCTTC. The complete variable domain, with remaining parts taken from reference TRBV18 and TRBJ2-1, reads NAGVMQNPRHLVRRRGQEARLRCSPMKGHSHVYWYRQLPEEGLKFMVYLQKENIIDESGMPKERFSAEFPKEGPSILRIQQVVRGDSAAYFCASSRTGADNEQFFGPGTRLTVL.

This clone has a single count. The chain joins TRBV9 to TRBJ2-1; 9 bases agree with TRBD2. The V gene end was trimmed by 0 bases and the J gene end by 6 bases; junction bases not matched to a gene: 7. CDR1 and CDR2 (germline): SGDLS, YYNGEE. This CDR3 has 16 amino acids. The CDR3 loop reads CASSVEAGGPSNEQFF. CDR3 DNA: TGTGCCAGCAGCGTAGAAGCGGGAGGCCCTTCCAATGAGCAGTTCTTC.

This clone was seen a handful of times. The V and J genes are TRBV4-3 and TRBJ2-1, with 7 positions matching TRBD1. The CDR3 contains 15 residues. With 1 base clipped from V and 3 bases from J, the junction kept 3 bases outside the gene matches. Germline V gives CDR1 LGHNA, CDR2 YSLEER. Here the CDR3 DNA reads TGCGCCAGCAGCCAAGGGACAGGCAGCTACAATGAGCAGTTCTTC. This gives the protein CASSQGTGSYNEQFF.

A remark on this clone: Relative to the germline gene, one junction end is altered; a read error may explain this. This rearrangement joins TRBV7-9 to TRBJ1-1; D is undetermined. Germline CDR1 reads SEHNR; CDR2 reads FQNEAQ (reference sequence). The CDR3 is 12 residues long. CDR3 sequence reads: CSSSFPGTEAFF. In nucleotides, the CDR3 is TGTTCCAGCAGCTTCCCGGGAACTGAAGCTTTCTTT.

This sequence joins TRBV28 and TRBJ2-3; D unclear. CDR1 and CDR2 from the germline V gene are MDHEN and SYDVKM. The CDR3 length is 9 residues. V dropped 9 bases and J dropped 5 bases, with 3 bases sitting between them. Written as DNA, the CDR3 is TGTGCCAGTCAAGATACGCAGTATTTT. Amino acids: CASQDTQYF. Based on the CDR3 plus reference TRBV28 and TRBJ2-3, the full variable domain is DVKVTQSSRYLVKRTGEKVFLECVQDMDHENMFWYRQDPGLGLRLIYFSYDVKMKEKGDIPEGYSVSREKKERFSLILESASTNQTSMYLCASQDTQYFGPGTRLTVL.

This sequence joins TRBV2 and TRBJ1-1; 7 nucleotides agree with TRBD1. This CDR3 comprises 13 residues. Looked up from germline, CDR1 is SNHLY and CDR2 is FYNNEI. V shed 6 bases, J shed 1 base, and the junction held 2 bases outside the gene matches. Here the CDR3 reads CASRRTGNTEAFF. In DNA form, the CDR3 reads TGTGCCAGCAGGAGGACAGGGAACACTGAAGCTTTCTTT.

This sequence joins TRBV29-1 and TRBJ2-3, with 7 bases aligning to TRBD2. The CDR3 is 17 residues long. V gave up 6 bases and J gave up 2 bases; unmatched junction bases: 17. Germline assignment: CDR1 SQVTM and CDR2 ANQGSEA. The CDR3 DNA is TGCAGCGTGGTCCCAGTGGGGGGGAACGTAAACACAGATACGCAGTATTTT. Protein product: CSVVPVGGNVNTDTQYF.

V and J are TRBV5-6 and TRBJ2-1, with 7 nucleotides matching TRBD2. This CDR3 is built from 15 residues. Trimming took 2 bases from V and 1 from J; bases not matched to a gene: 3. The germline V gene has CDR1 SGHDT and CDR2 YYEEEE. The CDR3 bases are TGTGCCAGCAGCTTACTAGCGCCATCCTACAATGAGCAGTTCTTC. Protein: CASSLLAPSYNEQFF.

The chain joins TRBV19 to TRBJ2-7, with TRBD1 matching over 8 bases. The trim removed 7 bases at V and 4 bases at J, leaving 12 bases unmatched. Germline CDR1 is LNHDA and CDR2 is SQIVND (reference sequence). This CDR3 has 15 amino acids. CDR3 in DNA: TGTGCCAGTACCTTATCCGGGACAGGCGGATACGAGCAGTACTTC. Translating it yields CASTLSGTGGYEQYF.

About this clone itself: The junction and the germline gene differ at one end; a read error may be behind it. Here the CDR3 reads CASSPRSYDYTF. The CDR3 nucleotides are TGTGCCAGCAGCCCACGTTCCTATGACTACACCTTC. The chain links TRBV5-8 to TRBJ1-2; D gene unclear. The CDR3 covers 12 residues. CDR1 and CDR2 (germline): SGHTS, YDEGEE.

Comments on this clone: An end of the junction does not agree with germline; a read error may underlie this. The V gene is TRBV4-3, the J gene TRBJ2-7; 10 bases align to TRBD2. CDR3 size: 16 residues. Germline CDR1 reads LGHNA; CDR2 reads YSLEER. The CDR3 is CASSQSLAGVSYEQYF. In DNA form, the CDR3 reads TGCGCCAGCAGCCAAAGTCTAGCGGGGGTCTCCTATGAGCAGTACTTC.

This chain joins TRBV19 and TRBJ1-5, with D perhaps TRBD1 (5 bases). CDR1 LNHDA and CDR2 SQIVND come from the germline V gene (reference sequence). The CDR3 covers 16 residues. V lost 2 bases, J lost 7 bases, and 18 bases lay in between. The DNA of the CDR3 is TGTGCCAGTAGTATATATCGCGAGGATTCAGGGCAGCCCCAGCATTTT. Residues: CASSIYREDSGQPQHF.

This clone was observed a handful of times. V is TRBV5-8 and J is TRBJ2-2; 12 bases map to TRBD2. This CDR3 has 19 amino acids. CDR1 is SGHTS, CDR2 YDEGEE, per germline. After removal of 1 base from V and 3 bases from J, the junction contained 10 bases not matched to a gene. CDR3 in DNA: TGTGCCAGCAGCTTGACTCTCCTAGCGGGAGGGTGGGACACCGGGGAGCTGTTTTTT. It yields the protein CASSLTLLAGGWDTGELFF.

This CDR3 reads CASSQWPTGRYGYTF. The DNA of the CDR3 is TGTGCCAGCAGTCAGTGGCCCACGGGTCGGTATGGCTACACCTTC. The chain couples TRBV28 to TRBJ1-2; D unresolved. The V end was cut by 5 bases, the J end by 5 bases, with 18 bases between. The germline gives CDR1 MDHEN, CDR2 SYDVKM. The length of the CDR3 is 15 residues.

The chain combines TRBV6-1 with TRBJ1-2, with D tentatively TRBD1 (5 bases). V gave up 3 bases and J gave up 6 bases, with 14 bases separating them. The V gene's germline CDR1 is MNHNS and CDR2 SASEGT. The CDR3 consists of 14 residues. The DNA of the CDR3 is TGTGCCAGCAGTGATTACGGGGGGTTACATGGCTACACCTTC. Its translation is CASSDYGGLHGYTF.

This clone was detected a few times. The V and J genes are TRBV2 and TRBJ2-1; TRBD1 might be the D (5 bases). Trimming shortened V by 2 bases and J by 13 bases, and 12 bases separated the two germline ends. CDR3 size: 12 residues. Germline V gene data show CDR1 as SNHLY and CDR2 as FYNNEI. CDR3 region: CASSERRDGQFF. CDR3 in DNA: TGTGCCAGCAGTGAACGCAGGGATGGTCAGTTCTTC.

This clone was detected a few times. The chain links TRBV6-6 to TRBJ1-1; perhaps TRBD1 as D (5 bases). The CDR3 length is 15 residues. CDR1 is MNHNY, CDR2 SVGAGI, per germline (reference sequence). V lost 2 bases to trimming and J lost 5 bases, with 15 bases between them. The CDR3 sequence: CASSYPNVGGTEAFF. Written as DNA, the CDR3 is TGTGCCAGCAGTTACCCTAACGTGGGGGGGACTGAAGCTTTCTTT.